This record concerns one T cell receptor beta chain sequence. No cognate antigen has been identified for it. Base quality data are lacking; no much larger clone is found one base away. The sample is drawn from a study of shared clonotypes between healthy human individuals (dated by TCRdb to the early 2020s). For context, the study as a whole: The cohort included three men and a couple of women between 18 and 49 years of age. For each donor, CD4 naive and CD4 memory were each given three plates, CD8 naive was given two plates, and CD8 memory was given one plate. To estimate repertoire size and how much clonotype sharing occurs between individuals, the study deeply sequenced the blood TCR repertoires of several healthy adults. Libraries were prepared and TCR repertoires were sequenced by different laboratories using diverse techniques, in order to increase sequencing depth and limit assay-specific biases. Each donor's leukapheresis produced roughly between roughly 0.85 and 10 billion PBMCs. Study-wide findings and limitations: Naive subsets generally had larger estimated clonotype richness than memory subsets did. Pairwise subsampling indicated that sequencing depth was expected to affect the degree of clonotype sharing among donors. Because the study included only a small number of donors, the genetic and exposure-history diversity represented was limited. Rarefaction of sorted-subset datasets indicated incomplete sequencing despite the large sequencing depth. Approximately 5% of naive CD4, 3.5% of naive CD8, 2.3% of memory CD4, and more than 0.35% of memory CD8 clonotypes were shared across several donors. Sampling was restricted to blood, and TCR repertoires in tissue are likely to differ from TCR repertoires in blood. Compared with non-shared clonotypes, clonotypes shared by all four sorted-subset donors had higher generation probabilities.

Healthy HIV-negative adults with no recently reported acute infections or vaccinations were included as donors. All donors were Caucasian adults living in Nashville, Tennessee, USA. Magnetic negative selection was used to enrich CD4+ T cells, after which naive cells were positively selected on CD45RA and the negative fraction became the memory subset. Blood was collected by leukapheresis, and PBMCs were isolated by Ficoll-Histopaque density gradient centrifugation and then cryopreserved in liquid nitrogen vapor phase. Analytical flow cytometry was used to check the purity and quantity of each magnetically sorted T cell population. From each sorted fraction, genomic DNA was isolated and quantified by UV absorbance on a Nanodrop 2000c. V sheds 9 bases and J sheds 4 bases, leaving 12 bases between their ends. From a lookup of the germline V gene, CDR1 and CDR2 are SNHLY and FYNNEI. Its CDR3 holds 12 amino acids, cysteine through phenylalanine. Just the 36-base CDR3 DNA is kept, in frame starting at base 1.

Using the deep immunoSEQ assay, TCR CDR3 regions were amplified from genomic DNA by multiplex PCR. Extracted genomic DNA from each cell subset was spread evenly across all wells of several immunoSEQ 96-well plates, with each plate serving as a replicate. For sorted subsets, each replicate PCR was loaded with approximately 200 ng genomic DNA, equivalent to roughly 30,000 T cell genomes. Purified libraries were measured with a Qubit 3.0 fluorometer, size-checked on a Bioanalyzer 2100, and measured again with the KAPA Library Quantification kit. Every immunoSEQ 96-well plate was sequenced on a dedicated single-read 150-cycle Illumina NextSeq 550 flow cell. Per the authors' processing: The immunoSEQ output contained only junctional sequences without quality scores, so filtering could not match that applied to full-length reads. To assign V/J genes and CDR3, sequences were annotated against IMGT germline references using PyIR, a Python wrapper for IgBLAST v1.9. Reads were removed for weak V/J assignments (E-value above 1e-6), missing CDR3, stop codons, out-of-frame junctions, or ambiguous translated residues. V3J clonotypes were defined as sequences sharing the same inferred V gene, J gene, and CDR3 amino acid sequence. Percentage overlap between repertoires was calculated by dividing the number of shared unique clonotypes by the size of the smaller repertoire. Repertoire richness was assessed with RTK rarefaction, the Chao1 estimator, and Recon v2.1 estimates of unobserved clonotypes. Generation probabilities for all TCRbeta clonotypes obtained by the gDNA method from a handful of donors were computed using OLGA. The immuneACCESS repertoire file appears here via TCRdb, limited to in-frame rearrangements. These files lack a portion of the clones; in checked studies, under half of the deficit traces to unresolved V genes, and the cause of the others is not known. V and J calls and clone size are given by that table; D and trimming were obtained from the DNA. This sample comprises a few million clones, 80% to 95% of them detected only once. The top ten clonotypes cover about 0.41% of the sample.

The sample was naive CD4+ T cells from PBMCs. Reading the label with the study, this specimen's cell subset or site is: CD45RA+ positively selected. The TCR comes from a man in his late teens or twenties in good health. Some clones in this sample may be carry-over from other donors' samples. The chain is encoded by TRBV2 joined to TRBJ1-1; the D gene cannot be named for sure. CDR3 protein: CASLRKGTEAFF. At the DNA level, the sequence is TGTGCCAGTTTGAGGAAGGGCACTGAAGCTTTCTTT.